This paragraph reports one TCR beta chain. The data are from a study of control samples from healthy donors and cancer patients. Trimming at V came to 1 base and at J to 2 bases, leaving 7 bases not matched to a gene. The germline gives CDR1 SGHAT, CDR2 FQNNGV. This CDR3 region has 16 residues. Profiled with immunoSEQ multiplex PCR; TCRdb holds only in-frame clones, not every one. The table records roughly 100,000 clones, just over 90% of them present only once. The sequence was collected from a woman under 30 in good health. The sample taken for sequencing was blood. The rearrangement joins TRBV11-2 to TRBJ2-7; 8 bases agree with TRBD1. The CDR3 region is CASSLGSGTGPYEQYF. The CDR3 bases are TGTGCCAGCAGCTTAGGGTCCGGGACAGGCCCCTACGAGCAGTACTTC.